These 30 T cell receptor beta chains were all obtained from the same sample, sequenced in a study of blood T cell repertoires in COVID-19. Sequenced by immunoSEQ multiplex PCR; TCRdb stores in-frame clones only, minus some. This table has some 80,000 clones, 80% to 85% appearing once. Sequenced material: peripheral blood. These receptors were taken from an elderly man with acute or convalescent COVID-19.

V gene TRBV28 combines with J gene TRBJ1-1; the match to TRBD1 covers 7 bases. The germline V gene has CDR1 MDHEN and CDR2 SYDVKM. This CDR3 has 15 amino acids. Trimming took 2 bases from V and 0 from J; bases not matched to a gene: 3. The CDR3 is CASSLTGTVNTEAFF. CDR3 sequence (DNA): TGTGCCAGCAGTTTAACCGGGACAGTGAACACTGAAGCTTTCTTT.

The genes are TRBV7-2 and TRBJ2-5; D is unclear. Trimming took off 3 bases at V and 4 bases at J, with 6 bases between the two ends. This CDR3 is 12 amino acids long. Germline CDR1 is SGHTA and CDR2 is FQGNSA. In nucleotides, the CDR3 is TGTGCCAGCAGCTTTGGCGGAGAGACCCAGTACTTC. This codes for CASSFGGETQYF.

The CDR3 sequence is CASSLYGRGTGELFF. The CDR3 DNA sequence: TGTGCCAGCAGCTTATATGGAAGGGGCACCGGGGAGCTGTTTTTT. V and J are TRBV11-2 and TRBJ2-2, with D possibly matching TRBD1 (5 bases). This CDR3 comprises 15 residues. Germline assignment: CDR1 SGHAT and CDR2 FQNNGV. Trimming took 2 bases from V and 4 from J, leaving 11 bases between them.

The chain carries TRBV28 and TRBJ2-3, with D unclear. The CDR3 consists of 12 residues. V was shortened by 6 bases and J by 1 base, with 5 bases between the two germline ends. Germline values: CDR1 MDHEN, CDR2 SYDVKM. The CDR3 DNA is TGTGCCAGCAGCCTCCGCACAGATACGCAGTATTTT. Residues: CASSLRTDTQYF.

The chain employs TRBV11-1 and TRBJ1-5; no reliable D call. The CDR3 has 13 amino acids. Germline V CDR1 and CDR2: SGHAT, FQDESV (reference sequence). The V end was cut by 6 bases, the J end by 7 bases, with 13 bases between. The CDR3 region has the DNA TGTGCCAGCAGTTTGGACGGGGTGCAGCCCCAGCATTTT. Translation gives CASSLDGVQPQHF.

This chain links TRBV19 with TRBJ1-5; 9 bases map to TRBD1. J was trimmed by 3 bases and V by 4 bases; bases with no gene match: 10. The CDR3 has 17 amino acids. CDR1 LNHDA and CDR2 SQIVND come from the germline V gene (reference sequence). Here the CDR3 reads CASSTLPGQGTNQPQHF. The CDR3 DNA is TGTGCCAGTAGTACTCTTCCGGGACAGGGTACCAATCAGCCCCAGCATTTT.

The chain links TRBV14 to TRBJ1-6; no clear D gene. Trimming cost V 7 bases and J 0 bases, with 7 bases left between them. The CDR3 covers 14 residues. CDR1 is SGHDN, CDR2 FVKESK, per germline. CDR3 sequence (DNA): TGTGCCAGCAATCCGAGCTCCTATAATTCACCCCTCCACTTT. Translating gives CASNPSSYNSPLHF.

This chain connects TRBV30 to TRBJ1-5, with D maybe TRBD1 (5 bases). The V end lost 4 bases, the J end lost 0 bases, and 10 bases lay between the germline ends. Germline assignment: CDR1 GTSNPN and CDR2 SVGIG (reference sequence). The length of the CDR3 is 14 residues. The CDR3 DNA sequence: TGTGCCTGGACCCGACAGTTTAGCAATCAGCCCCAGCATTTT. The encoded protein is CAWTRQFSNQPQHF. Together with reference TRBV30 and TRBJ1-5, the CDR3 gives the full variable domain: SQTIHQWPATLVQPVGSPLSLECTVEGTSNPNLYWYRQAAGRGLQLLFYSVGIGQISSEVPQNLSASRPQDRQFILSSKKLLLSDSGFYLCAWTRQFSNQPQHFGDGTRLSIL.

This clone showed up just a few times. V gene TRBV5-1 combines with J gene TRBJ1-1, with D perhaps TRBD1 (5 bases). Germline CDR1 and CDR2: SGHRS and YFSETQ. CDR3 length: 14 residues. With 2 bases removed from V and 1 base from J, the gap between germline ends came to 9 bases. CDR3 bases: TGCGCCAGCAGCTTTCGGGGGGAGAACACTGAAGCTTTCTTT. Translation gives CASSFRGENTEAFF.

This clone was recorded only once. V usage is TRBV28 and J usage is TRBJ1-1, with D hard to call. The CDR3 loop spans 15 amino acids. In germline, CDR1 is MDHEN, CDR2 SYDVKM. Trimming left V 2 bases short and J 0 bases short, with 10 bases between. CDR3 loop: CASSLLPLMNTEAFF. In nucleotides, the CDR3 is TGTGCCAGCAGTTTACTACCGCTCATGAACACTGAAGCTTTCTTT.

V and J are TRBV5-1 and TRBJ1-2; the D gene is possibly TRBD1 (5 bases). Germline values: CDR1 SGHRS, CDR2 YFSETQ. The CDR3 consists of 17 residues. The V end lost 0 bases, the J end lost 2 bases, and 17 bases lay between the germline ends. CDR3: CASSLAPSAGVNYGYTF. The CDR3, as DNA: TGCGCCAGCAGCTTGGCCCCCTCGGCGGGGGTCAACTATGGCTACACCTTC.

This clone was counted a single time. V and J are TRBV6-5 and TRBJ2-5; the D gene is possibly TRBD1 (5 bases). Germline-derived CDR1 and CDR2 are MNHEY and SVGAGI. Trimming pared 1 base from V and 10 bases from J, leaving 13 bases between. This CDR3 comprises 13 residues. For the CDR3, the DNA is TGTGCCAGCAGTTACTACAAGGGAACAGGCCAGTACTTC. Amino acids: CASSYYKGTGQYF.

The chain carries TRBV6-5 and TRBJ1-2; the match to TRBD1 covers 7 bases. The CDR3 extends over 13 amino acids. Unmatched junction bases numbered 9, after V lost 6 bases and J lost 8 bases. CDR1 MNHEY and CDR2 SVGAGI come from the germline V gene. CDR3: CASSPQGIKGYTF. CDR3 DNA: TGTGCCAGCAGCCCACAGGGGATTAAAGGCTACACCTTC.

V and J are TRBV18 and TRBJ1-5; the D is unclear. The germline gives CDR1 KGHSH, CDR2 LQKENI. With 1 base removed from V and 4 bases from J, the gap between germline ends came to 5 bases. This CDR3 spans 13 amino acids. The CDR3 here is CASSPQLNQPQHF. The CDR3 DNA is TGTGCCAGCTCACCACAACTTAATCAGCCCCAGCATTTT.

This chain connects TRBV3-1 (or the pseudogene TRBV3-2) to TRBJ2-7, with a possible D match to TRBD2 (6 bases). Looked up from germline, CDR1 is LGHDT and CDR2 is YNNKEL (reference sequence). This CDR3 region has 15 residues. V lost 4 bases to trimming and J lost 0 bases, with 13 bases between them. The CDR3 DNA sequence: TGTGCCAGCAGCCCCTCCGGGACTTTCTCCTACGAGCAGTACTTC. Residues: CASSPSGTFSYEQYF.

This sequence joins TRBV12-5 and TRBJ2-1; D is ambiguous. V lost 2 bases, J lost 6 bases, and 8 bases lay in between. Germline V gives CDR1 LGHNT, CDR2 FRNRAP. This CDR3 has 13 amino acids. The CDR3 is CASGLLQVNEQFF. The DNA for the CDR3 is TGTGCTAGTGGTTTGTTGCAGGTCAATGAGCAGTTCTTC.

The CDR3 sequence is CASSPGQYGYTF. The CDR3 DNA follows: TGTGCCAGCAGTCCGGGACAGTATGGCTACACCTTC. The genes are TRBV6-5 and TRBJ1-2, with 7 bases lining up with TRBD1. Germline V gives CDR1 MNHEY, CDR2 SVGAGI. V shed 5 bases and J 5 bases; nucleotides not matched to a gene: 2. The CDR3 runs 12 residues.

V gene TRBV5-1 combines with J gene TRBJ2-3; 16 bases line up with TRBD2. CDR3 length: 16 residues. Trimming cost V 4 bases and J 2 bases; bases outside gene matches: 1. Germline values: CDR1 SGHRS, CDR2 YFSETQ. The CDR3 loop is CASSGTSGRATDTQYF. CDR3 nucleotides: TGCGCCAGCAGCGGGACTAGCGGGAGGGCCACAGATACGCAGTATTTT. The full variable domain, rest sourced from reference TRBV5-1 and TRBJ2-3, is KAGVTQTPRYLIKTRGQQVTLSCSPISGHRSVSWYQQTPGQGLQFLFEYFSETQRNKGNFPGRFSGRQFSNSRSEMNVSTLELGDSALYLCASSGTSGRATDTQYFGPGTRLTVL.

The J gene is TRBJ2-1, the V gene TRBV7-2; TRBD1 agrees at 8 bases. Germline V lookup: CDR1 SGHTA, CDR2 FQGNSA. The ends lost 2 bases at V and 9 bases at J; junction bases unmatched: 3. The CDR3 has 13 amino acids. Here the CDR3 reads CASSLQGAGEQFF. The CDR3 DNA sequence: TGTGCCAGCAGCTTACAGGGGGCGGGTGAGCAGTTCTTC.

The J gene is TRBJ2-3, the V gene TRBV29-1; 7 bases line up with TRBD1. Germline lookup yields CDR1 SQVTM and CDR2 ANQGSEA. The CDR3 runs to 12 residues. With 7 bases clipped from V and 7 bases from J, the junction kept 8 bases outside the gene matches. The CDR3 sequence is CSGKTGANTQYF. The CDR3 DNA reads TGCAGCGGCAAAACAGGGGCGAATACGCAGTATTTT.

The chain employs TRBV2 and TRBJ1-4, with a weak D call TRBD1 (5 bases). The CDR3 has 12 residues. Germline V gives CDR1 SNHLY, CDR2 FYNNEI. V was shortened by 6 bases and J by 4 bases, with 6 bases between the two germline ends. This CDR3 reads CASRQGNEKLFF. CDR3 DNA: TGTGCCAGCAGGCAGGGTAATGAAAAACTGTTTTTT.

The gene calls are TRBV9 and TRBJ2-7; D uncertain. Germline V gene data show CDR1 as SGDLS and CDR2 as YYNGEE. V was trimmed by 0 bases and J by 0 bases, leaving 7 bases between them. This CDR3 has 14 amino acids. CDR3 in DNA: TGTGCCAGCAGCGTAGTTCCTTACTCCTACGAGCAGTACTTC. Encoded protein: CASSVVPYSYEQYF. Complete variable domain (other parts from reference TRBV9 and TRBJ2-7): DSGVTQTPKHLITATGQRVTLRCSPRSGDLSVYWYQQSLDQGLQFLIQYYNGEERAKGNILERFSAQQFPDLHSELNLSSLELGDSALYFCASSVVPYSYEQYFGPGTRLTVT.

This clone was detected only a few times. The chain is built from TRBV3-1 (or the pseudogene TRBV3-2) and TRBJ2-7; D remains unclear. The V gene's germline CDR1 is LGHDT and CDR2 YNNKEL (reference sequence). The CDR3 runs to 14 residues. V lost 1 base to trimming and J lost 2 bases, with 9 bases between them. CDR3 residues: CASSQARGAYEQYF. The CDR3, as DNA: TGTGCCAGCAGCCAAGCCCGCGGTGCCTACGAGCAGTACTTC.

This chain joins TRBV6-2 or TRBV6-3 and TRBJ1-1; D remains unclear. V was shortened by 2 bases and J by 0 bases, with 7 bases between the two germline ends. CDR3 length equals 14 residues. The germline CDR1 and CDR2 sequences are MNHEY and SVGEGT. The CDR3 reads CASSYGNMNTEAFF. The CDR3 DNA sequence: TGTGCCAGCAGTTACGGCAACATGAACACTGAAGCTTTCTTT.

The chain is built from TRBV30 and TRBJ1-1; D unresolved. V was clipped by 2 bases and J by 0 bases, with 7 bases between them. The CDR3 sequence is 13 residues long. From germline, CDR1 is GTSNPN and CDR2 SVGIG (reference sequence). The CDR3 loop reads CAWSRSLNTEAFF. The CDR3 bases are TGTGCCTGGAGTCGCAGTTTGAACACTGAAGCTTTCTTT.

This chain joins TRBV6-5 and TRBJ2-1; maybe TRBD2 (6 bases). Trimming left V 2 bases short and J 7 bases short, with 9 bases between. The CDR3 covers 13 residues. CDR1 and CDR2 (germline): MNHEY, SVGAGI. DNA for the CDR3: TGTGCCAGCAGTTACGTTCGGGGGAATGAGCAGTTCTTC. Its protein is CASSYVRGNEQFF.

The chain links TRBV2 to TRBJ1-5; no definite D call. This CDR3 has 14 amino acids. CDR1 is SNHLY and CDR2 is FYNNEI in the germline V gene. Trimming stripped 1 base from V and 0 bases from J, with 4 bases between. The CDR3 DNA is TGTGCCAGCAGTGAAGGAGGTAGCAATCAGCCCCAGCATTTT. This translates into CASSEGGSNQPQHF.

The rearrangement joins TRBV6-1 to TRBJ2-3, with 7 bases fitting TRBD2. V dropped 2 bases and J dropped 4; count of bases not matched to a gene: 6. CDR3 size: 15 residues. Germline values: CDR1 MNHNS, CDR2 SASEGT. CDR3: CASSERVREADTQYF. In DNA form, the CDR3 reads TGTGCCAGCAGTGAACGTGTTCGGGAGGCAGATACGCAGTATTTT.

Notes on this clone: Additional DNA sequences in this sample encode the identical CDR3. The V call is TRBV18, the J call TRBJ2-7; 7 bases map to TRBD1. Unmatched junction bases numbered 1, after V lost 4 bases and J lost 4 bases. The CDR3 covers 12 residues. In germline, CDR1 is KGHSH, CDR2 LQKENI. For the CDR3, the DNA is TGTGCCAGCTCACAACAGGGGTACGAGCAGTACTTC. It encodes CASSQQGYEQYF.

The chain employs TRBV7-2 and TRBJ2-1; 10 positions agree with TRBD2. CDR3 length: 18 residues. V shed 2 bases and J 2 bases; nucleotides not matched to a gene: 9. The germline CDR1 and CDR2 sequences are SGHTA and FQGNSA. The CDR3 coding sequence is TGTGCCAGCAGCTTATCTAGCGGGAGAGAGAGAGCCTACAATGAGCAGTTCTTC. Amino acid sequence: CASSLSSGRERAYNEQFF.